This TCR beta chain was captured in a study of T-cell reconstitution after alpha-beta-depleted transplantation in children. Germline V gives CDR1 KGHDR, CDR2 SFDVKD. The CDR3 runs to 11 residues. The TCRbeta library incorporated unique molecular identifiers. TCRdb used MiXCR to reprocess the PCR reads, holding one entry per CDR3 protein. The sample contains 330,000 or so distinct CDR3 sequences, around a tenth of which appear only once. Concerning this clonotype itself: Germline and junction disagree at one end, which may indicate a read error.

This receptor was obtained from a human donor who donated a stem cell graft to a child with acute lymphoblastic leukemia. The input for sequencing was PBMCs from the stem cell graft donor, taken from the stem cell graft. The V and J genes are TRBV24-1 and TRBJ1-1; D unresolved. DNA of the CDR3: TGTGCCCCCAGTGATACGGGCGAAGCTTTCTTC. This codes for CAPSDTGEAFF.